This T cell receptor beta chain stems from a study of response to subunit inactivated influenza vaccine. General study findings and limits: Authors suggested few new T cells are recruited by each seasonal influenza vaccination.

TCRdb redid the calling of the RT-PCR reads with MiXCR, one entry per CDR3 protein. The sample lists about 830,000 distinct CDR3 sequences, approximately 18% occurring once. A few counts support this clonotype. The antigen is not known. CDR1 is MDHEN and CDR2 is SYDVKM in the germline V gene. This CDR3 spans 14 amino acids. Trimming took 2 bases from V and 7 from J, leaving 11 bases between them. J is TRBJ2-2 and V is TRBV28; no clear D gene. The starting material was PBMCs from blood, obtained about 5 days after vaccination. The sequence was obtained from a man in his fifties or sixties who received an inactivated influenza vaccine. In nucleotides, the CDR3 is TGTGCCAGCAGTTTAGGACCTGCCGGCGGGGAGCTGTTTTTT. Protein: CASSLGPAGGELFF.